This is a list of T cell receptor beta chains from one sample in a study of T cell repertoires and HLA-DP antigens. The data were produced by immunoSEQ multiplex PCR, yet TCRdb's version contains in-frame clones alone and is incomplete. The sample has 55,000 to 80,000 clones, about 82% seen once. These TCRs' antigens remain unknown. Sequenced sample: CD4+ T cells from PBMCs. The receptors shown here come from a man aged 55 to 70 in good health and CMV-seronegative. The CDR3 runs from the conserved cysteine through the conserved F or W. A D gene is named only where the DNA matches it firmly. The size field is filled for only some rows; it gives once, few, many or a size class.

clone size,V gene,D gene,J gene,CDR3 length,CDR3 protein,CDR3 DNA
few,TRBV10-1,TRBD1,TRBJ2-7,14,CASSEGQGPYEQYF,TGCGCCAGCAGTGAAGGACAGGGCCCCTACGAGCAGTACTTC
-,TRBV7-8,-,TRBJ1-2,13,CASSLGQKYGYTF,TGTGCCAGCAGCCTCGGACAGAAGTATGGCTACACCTTC
-,TRBV10-2,-,TRBJ1-5,15,CASSSGTREPGPQHF,TGCGCCAGCAGTTCCGGGACGAGGGAGCCGGGGCCCCAGCATTTT
-,TRBV28,-,TRBJ1-2,11,CASMANYGYTF,TGTGCCAGCATGGCTAACTATGGCTACACCTTC
-,TRBV4-2,-,TRBJ2-1,13,CASSSSGRGIQFF,TGTGCCAGCAGTTCATCGGGCAGGGGAATCCAGTTCTTC
-,TRBV7-6,TRBD1,TRBJ2-2,16,CASSSRTGSDTGELFF,TGTGCCAGCAGTTCTAGGACAGGATCGGACACCGGGGAGCTGTTTTTT
few,TRBV5-1,-,TRBJ1-5,15,CASSLGGSGNQPQHF,TGCGCCAGCAGCTTGGGGGGAAGCGGCAATCAGCCCCAGCATTTT
-,TRBV11-2,-,TRBJ2-7,12,CASSYFGGEQYF,TGTGCCAGCAGCTACTTCGGGGGAGAGCAGTACTTC
few,TRBV9,-,TRBJ2-2,13,CASSTRDSGELFF,TGTGCCAGCAGCACGAGGGACTCCGGGGAGCTGTTTTTT
-,TRBV5-4,TRBD1,TRBJ1-3,17,CASSLSGRQGAGNTIYF,TGTGCCAGCAGCCTCTCAGGCCGACAGGGGGCTGGAAACACCATATATTTT
-,TRBV10-1,-,TRBJ1-5,16,CASSGGEGVSRQPQHF,TGCGCCAGCAGTGGTGGGGAAGGGGTTTCTCGTCAGCCCCAGCATTTT
-,TRBV11-2,-,TRBJ2-2,13,CASSLGYGGELFF,TGTGCCAGCAGCTTAGGGTACGGCGGGGAGCTGTTTTTT
-,TRBV11-3,-,TRBJ1-1,13,CASSFRPGTEAFF,TGTGCCAGCAGCTTTCGCCCGGGGACTGAAGCTTTCTTT
once,TRBV7-6,-,TRBJ2-1,13,CASSLGQYNEQFF,TGTGCCAGCAGCTTAGGGCAGTACAATGAGCAGTTCTTC
-,TRBV30,TRBD2,TRBJ2-1,16,CAWSVPGLAGDNEQFF,TGTGCCTGGAGTGTACCGGGACTAGCGGGGGACAATGAGCAGTTCTTC
-,TRBV11-2,TRBD1,TRBJ1-1,14,CASSKGTGGASAFF,TGTGCCAGCAGCAAAGGGACAGGGGGAGCGTCAGCTTTCTTT
-,TRBV11-2,TRBD1,TRBJ1-5,13,CASSWTGRQPQHF,TGTGCCAGCAGCTGGACAGGGCGTCAGCCCCAGCATTTT
-,TRBV15,-,TRBJ2-3,16,CATSREGEGRTDTQYF,TGTGCCACCAGCAGAGAAGGAGAGGGACGCACAGATACGCAGTATTTT
-,TRBV19,-,TRBJ2-5,15,CASSIDPQEWGTQYF,TGTGCCAGTAGTATAGATCCCCAAGAATGGGGGACCCAGTACTTC
-,TRBV19,-,TRBJ2-3,15,CASSIGGGTADTQYF,TGTGCCAGTAGTATAGGAGGTGGGACCGCAGATACGCAGTATTTT
-,TRBV20-1,-,TRBJ2-7,11,CSAPGGHEQYF,TGCAGTGCCCCCGGGGGCCACGAGCAGTACTTC
-,TRBV30,-,TRBJ2-1,16,CAWSPAPAPGLYEQFF,TGCGCCTGGAGCCCAGCCCCAGCCCCGGGATTGTATGAGCAGTTCTTC
-,TRBV11-2,TRBD1,TRBJ2-3,14,CASSLDRGQDTQYF,TGTGCCAGCAGCTTAGATCGGGGACAGGACACGCAGTATTTT
-,TRBV4-3,-,TRBJ1-2,15,CASSQGQGHWSGYTF,TGCGCCAGCAGCCAAGGCCAGGGGCATTGGAGTGGCTACACCTTC
-,TRBV6-5,TRBD1,TRBJ1-5,14,CASRPDRAGQPQHF,TGTGCCAGCAGGCCCGACAGGGCGGGACAGCCCCAGCATTTT
-,TRBV11-1,-,TRBJ2-3,15,CASSPSGYTSDTQYF,TGTGCCAGCAGCCCATCGGGGTACACCTCAGATACGCAGTATTTT
-,TRBV7-2,-,TRBJ2-7,17,CASSQGAGRGGGREQYF,TGTGCCAGCAGCCAGGGGGCGGGGAGGGGTGGAGGAAGAGAGCAGTACTTC
-,TRBV27,-,TRBJ1-6,13,CASSLIGDSPLHF,TGTGCCAGCAGTTTAATAGGGGATTCACCCCTCCACTTT
-,TRBV7-8,-,TRBJ1-5,16,CASSLVPASSNQPQHF,TGTGCCAGCAGCTTAGTTCCAGCATCTAGCAATCAGCCCCAGCATTTT
-,TRBV5-1,-,TRBJ2-7,15,CASSLEAGAPYEQYF,TGCGCCAGCAGCTTGGAGGCAGGGGCCCCCTACGAGCAGTACTTC
-,TRBV11-1,TRBD2,TRBJ2-1,16,CASTRLAPSSYNEQFF,TGTGCCAGCACCCGACTAGCTCCGAGCTCCTACAATGAGCAGTTCTTC
-,TRBV2,-,TRBJ1-5,14,CASKGGVSNQPQHF,TGTGCCAGCAAGGGGGGCGTAAGCAATCAGCCCCAGCATTTT
-,TRBV5-6,TRBD1,TRBJ1-6,16,CASSPTGSSYNSPLHF,TGTGCCAGCAGCCCGACAGGGAGCTCCTATAATTCACCCCTCCACTTT
-,TRBV10-3,-,TRBJ1-1,14,CAISERGAGTEAFF,TGTGCCATCAGTGAGAGGGGGGCAGGCACTGAAGCTTTCTTT
few,TRBV7-2,-,TRBJ1-6,15,CASSLPARRDSPLHF,TGTGCCAGCAGCTTACCGGCGCGTAGGGATTCACCCCTCCACTTT
-,TRBV7-6,TRBD1,TRBJ1-4,17,CASSRGQGASIGEKLFF,TGTGCCAGCAGCAGGGGACAGGGGGCGTCGATAGGAGAAAAACTGTTTTTT
-,TRBV27,-,TRBJ2-1,13,CASSTHSFGEQFF,TGTGCCAGCAGTACCCATTCCTTTGGGGAGCAGTTCTTC
-,TRBV19,-,TRBJ1-2,12,CASFRVYYGYTF,TGTGCCAGTTTCAGGGTGTACTATGGCTACACCTTC
-,TRBV7-2,TRBD2,TRBJ2-5,16,CASSPGLAGVRETQYF,TGTGCCAGCAGCCCCGGACTAGCGGGAGTTCGGGAGACCCAGTACTTC
-,TRBV14,-,TRBJ2-2,15,CASSQGAQRARELFF,TGTGCCAGCAGCCAAGGGGCCCAGCGGGCCCGGGAGCTGTTTTTT
-,TRBV7-2,-,TRBJ1-1,15,CASSLGQPGNTEAFF,TGTGCCAGCAGCCTGGGACAACCTGGGAACACTGAAGCTTTCTTT
-,TRBV7-2,-,TRBJ1-5,15,CASSLRRGGGQPQHF,TGTGCCAGCAGCTTAAGGCGGGGTGGAGGACAGCCCCAGCATTTT
-,TRBV7-9,-,TRBJ1-2,12,CASSSVVYGYTF,TGTGCCAGCAGCTCAGTAGTATATGGCTACACCTTC
-,TRBV5-4,-,TRBJ1-6,13,CASSLGLDSPLHF,TGTGCCAGCAGCTTGGGGTTGGATTCACCCCTCCACTTT
-,TRBV21-1,-,TRBJ2-1,17,CASSKAETSGRAYEQFF,TGTGCCAGCAGCAAAGCGGAGACTAGCGGGAGGGCCTATGAGCAGTTCTTC
-,TRBV7-2,-,TRBJ1-1,14,CASSLRRGGTEAFF,TGTGCCAGCAGCTTACGTAGGGGAGGCACTGAAGCTTTCTTT
-,TRBV19,-,TRBJ1-1,16,CASSLHATEWDTEAFF,TGTGCCAGTAGCCTCCATGCTACAGAATGGGACACTGAAGCTTTCTTT
-,TRBV6-5,-,TRBJ1-5,15,CASSREGGDNQPQHF,TGTGCCAGCAGCCGCGAGGGGGGTGACAATCAGCCCCAGCATTTT
-,TRBV15,-,TRBJ1-1,14,CATSRGERNAEAFF,TGTGCCACCAGCAGGGGAGAAAGGAACGCTGAAGCTTTCTTT
-,TRBV12-5,-,TRBJ1-6,18,CASGSLSGGRSYNSPLHF,TGTGCTAGTGGTTCCCTAAGTGGGGGCCGCTCCTATAATTCACCCCTCCACTTT
-,TRBV6-1,-,TRBJ1-2,13,CASSEANRDGYTF,TGTGCCAGCAGTGAAGCTAACAGGGATGGCTACACCTTC